The sample holds one count of the clone carrying this TCR beta chain. As the sequencing template, cDNA was produced by extracting RNA and reverse transcribing it. Clones were read by immunoSEQ multiplex PCR, and TCRdb kept only the in-frame ones, dropping some. The sample records around 150,000 clones, around 57% being singletons. The CDR3 has 14 residues. In germline, CDR1 is MDHEN, CDR2 SYDVKM. V lost 6 bases, J lost 3 bases, and 5 bases stayed unmatched. The data stem from a study of CD8+ T cells in alopecia areata. The specimen was CD4+ T cells sorted from blood. The J gene is TRBJ1-2, the V gene TRBV28; the match to TRBD1 covers 9 bases. This receptor was obtained from a human donor in good health. The CDR3 reads CASRSRTGDYGYTF. For the CDR3, the DNA is TGTGCCAGCAGATCCCGGACAGGGGACTATGGCTACACCTTC.